These 14 T cell receptor beta chains were all obtained from the same sample, sequenced in a study of T cells in Graves' hyperthyroidism and ophthalmopathy. Amplified regions were TCR beta CDR3 sequences from RNA transcripts. A set of HTBI primers served as the primers for a first-round RT-PCR of the TCR CDR3. Using its own MiXCR run on the multiplex PCR reads, TCRdb lists one record per CDR3 protein. The sample includes hundreds of thousands of distinct CDR3 sequences, roughly 46% seen only once; the top ten take under 8.5%. Sequencing was performed on peripheral blood or thyroid tissue (not recorded which). The receptors derive from an adult man with Graves' disease, either hyperthyroidism or ophthalmopathy (not recorded which).

This chain connects TRBV2 to TRBJ1-5; 7 bases line up with TRBD1. The CDR3 sequence is 14 residues long. J was trimmed by 7 bases and V by 4 bases; bases with no gene match: 7. Looked up from germline, CDR1 is SNHLY and CDR2 is FYNNEI. The CDR3 is CASSGIGGGQPQHF. In DNA, the CDR3 is TGTGCCAGCAGTGGCATAGGGGGCGGGCAGCCCCAGCATTTT.

This clonotype has ten or more counts. The chain recombines TRBV10-3 with TRBJ2-7; TRBD1 is a possible D gene (5 bases). CDR1 is ENHRY and CDR2 is SYGVKD in the germline V gene. The CDR3 runs to 11 residues. Trimming cost V 3 bases and J 12 bases, with 12 bases left between them. The CDR3 loop reads CAISDGDQGYF. The CDR3 coding sequence is TGTGCCATCAGTGATGGTGACCAGGGGTACTTC.

This clonotype was recorded many times. The V and J genes are TRBV7-9 and TRBJ2-6; D perhaps matches TRBD1 (5 bases). Per the germline V gene, CDR1 is SEHNR and CDR2 is FQNEAQ (reference sequence). Trimming pared 1 base from V and 6 bases from J, leaving 10 bases between. The CDR3 sequence is 15 residues long. In DNA, the CDR3 is TGTGCCAGCAGCTTAGGTCAGGGTATGGCCAACGTCCTGACTTTC. Its protein is CASSLGQGMANVLTF.

This clonotype was counted a few times. This chain uses TRBV7-9 with TRBJ1-2, with a possible D match to TRBD1 (5 bases). The V end was cut by 5 bases, the J end by 2 bases, with 15 bases between. In germline, CDR1 is SEHNR, CDR2 FQNEAQ (reference sequence). This CDR3 is built from 15 residues. CDR3 nucleotides: TGTGCCAGCAGCAATTCGGGGGTTCCCAACTATGGCTACACCTTC. This encodes CASSNSGVPNYGYTF.

This clonotype came up many times. The chain has TRBV2 and TRBJ2-5; D gene uncertain. CDR1 and CDR2 (germline): SNHLY, FYNNEI. The CDR3 extends over 11 amino acids. Trimming stripped 4 bases from V and 4 bases from J, with 4 bases between. The CDR3 bases are TGTGCCAGCAGTGCGGGAGAGACCCAGTACTTC. This encodes CASSAGETQYF.

This chain connects TRBV20-1 to TRBJ2-5; possibly TRBD2 for D (6 bases). Trimming pared 3 bases from V and 5 bases from J, leaving 19 bases between. The germline V gene encodes CDR1 DFQATT and CDR2 SNEGSKA (reference sequence). The CDR3 consists of 15 residues. In DNA form, the CDR3 reads TGCAGTGCTAGTTTGTTGACCGGCCGGGGGGAGACCCAGTACTTC. It specifies CSASLLTGRGETQYF.

This clonotype has ten or more counts. The rearrangement links TRBV15 to TRBJ1-3; D ambiguous. CDR1 and CDR2 (germline): LNHNV, YYDKDF (reference sequence). The CDR3 sequence is 17 residues long. V lost 0 bases and J lost 0, with 12 bases in between. Written as DNA, the CDR3 is TGTGCCACCAGCAGAGATCTCGGCCGAAGCTCTGGAAACACCATATATTTT. This encodes CATSRDLGRSSGNTIYF.

Many counts were recorded for this clonotype. The chain has TRBV7-9 and TRBJ1-6; D not resolved. Germline lookup yields CDR1 SEHNR and CDR2 FQNEAQ (reference sequence). CDR3 size: 14 residues. V lost 2 bases and J lost 10, with 12 bases in between. CDR3 residues: CASSLSVYESPLHF. The CDR3 bases are TGTGCCAGCAGCTTATCCGTGTATGAGTCACCCCTCCACTTT. Looking up the rest from reference TRBV7-9 and TRBJ1-6 gives the full variable domain: DTGVSQNPRHKITKRGQNVTFRCDPISEHNRLYWYRQTLGQGPEFLTYFQNEAQLEKSRLLSDRFSAERPKGSFSTLEIQRTEQGDSAMYLCASSLSVYESPLHFGNGTRLTVT.

At least ten counts were recorded for this clonotype. The gene calls are TRBV10-3 and TRBJ2-7; possibly TRBD1 for D (6 bases). V was trimmed by 6 bases and J by 3 bases, leaving 15 bases between them. This CDR3 spans 14 amino acids. The germline gives CDR1 ENHRY, CDR2 SYGVKD. The CDR3 loop is CAIRSGTLGYEQYF. CDR3 coding DNA: TGTGCCATCAGATCCGGGACATTAGGCTACGAGCAGTACTTC.

Details on this clonotype: One base away lies a much larger clone, so this may be a sequencing read error. The chain couples TRBV7-9 to TRBJ2-7; TRBD1 is a possible D gene (6 bases). Germline CDR1 is SEHNR and CDR2 is FQNEAQ (reference sequence). The CDR3 contains 14 residues. CDR3 sequence (DNA): TGTGCCAGCAGCTTAGAGCAGGGGCCCTACGAGCGGTACTTC. Encoded protein: CASSLEQGPYERYF.

The chain has TRBV12-3 or TRBV12-4 and TRBJ1-4; weak D call: TRBD1 (5 bases). The ends were cut back, 3 bases at V and 7 bases at J, with 12 bases in the middle. CDR3 size: 14 residues. CDR3 nucleotides: TGTGCCAGCAGTTTTGGAGTAGGGGCTGAAAAACTGTTTTTT. Translation: CASSFGVGAEKLFF.

Ten or more counts support this clonotype. The chain recombines TRBV24-1 with TRBJ2-7, with 8 bases matching TRBD1. CDR1 is KGHDR, CDR2 SFDVKD, per germline. This CDR3 spans 15 amino acids. The J segment lost 2 bases and the V segment lost 3 bases, leaving 5 bases of the junction unmatched. CDR3 region: CATSDRTGSPYEQYF. CDR3 bases: TGTGCCACCAGTGATCGGACAGGGTCTCCCTACGAGCAGTACTTC.

As regards this clonotype: Since no conserved phenylalanine or tryptophan closes the CDR3, a read error is the likely cause. The DNA is left out, because the CDR3 cannot be placed on it with certainty; the CDR3 is given as TCRdb lists it. The chain recombines TRBV7-6 with TRBJ2-5; TRBD1 was called by the table and not checked on the DNA. CDR1 is SGHVS and CDR2 is FNYEAQ in the germline V gene. The CDR3 totals 17 residues, both ends included. This chain's CDR3 is CASSLASAGGRGYTFGS.

The chain combines TRBV2 with TRBJ1-5; unclear D gene. The V end was cut by 7 bases, the J end by 2 bases, with 9 bases between. This CDR3 contains 13 residues. Germline V CDR1 and CDR2: SNHLY, FYNNEI. DNA for the CDR3: TGTGCCAGCAAGGCAGGAGGCAATCAGCCCCAGCATTTT. It is translated as CASKAGGNQPQHF.